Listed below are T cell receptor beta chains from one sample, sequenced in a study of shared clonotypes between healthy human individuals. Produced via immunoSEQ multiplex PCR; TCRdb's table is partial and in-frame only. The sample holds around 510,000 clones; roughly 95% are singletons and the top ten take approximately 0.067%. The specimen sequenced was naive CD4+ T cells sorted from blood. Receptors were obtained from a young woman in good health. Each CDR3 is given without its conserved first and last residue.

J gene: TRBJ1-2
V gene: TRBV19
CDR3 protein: ASSIVGNGYT

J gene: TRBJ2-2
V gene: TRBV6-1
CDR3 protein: ASSAASGPNTGELF

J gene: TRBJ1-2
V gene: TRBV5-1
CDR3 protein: ASSLAPDNYGYT

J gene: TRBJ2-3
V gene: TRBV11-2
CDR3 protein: ASSPLRSLRTDTQY

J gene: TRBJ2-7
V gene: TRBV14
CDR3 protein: ASSRNTGTGSYEQY

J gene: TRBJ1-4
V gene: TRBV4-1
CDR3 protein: ASRQVREKLF

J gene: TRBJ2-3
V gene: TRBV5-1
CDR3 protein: ASSLVLAGTNTQY

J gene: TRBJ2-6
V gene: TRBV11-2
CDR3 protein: ASSQRGASGANVLT

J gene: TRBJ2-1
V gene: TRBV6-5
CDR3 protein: ASSYSGLATNEQF

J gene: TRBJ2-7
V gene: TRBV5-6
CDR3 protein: ASSLGTLSYEQY

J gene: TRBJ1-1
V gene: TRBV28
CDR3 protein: ASSFDRPIGDTEAF

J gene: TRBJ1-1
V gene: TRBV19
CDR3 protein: ASTKQGASTEAF

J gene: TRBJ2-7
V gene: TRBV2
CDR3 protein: ASSPGTILSYEQY

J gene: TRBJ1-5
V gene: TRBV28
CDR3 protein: ASSPYFANSNQPQH

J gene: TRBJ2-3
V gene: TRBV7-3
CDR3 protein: ASSFIGGSTDTQY

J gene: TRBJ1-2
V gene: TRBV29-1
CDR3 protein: SVESNSMGYT

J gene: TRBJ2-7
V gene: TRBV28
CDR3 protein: ASSSPGRATYEQY

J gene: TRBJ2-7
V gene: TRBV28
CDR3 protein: ASSRGPFGEQY

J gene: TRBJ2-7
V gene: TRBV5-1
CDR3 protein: ASRGRREIGGEQY

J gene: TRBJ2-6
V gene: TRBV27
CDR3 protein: ASSKFSVGANVLT

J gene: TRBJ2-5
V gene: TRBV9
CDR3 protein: ASSPRLAGDETQY

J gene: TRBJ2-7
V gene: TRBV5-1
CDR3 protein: ASSVEHLPYEQY

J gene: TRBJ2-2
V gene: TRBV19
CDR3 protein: ASSIGQGATGELF

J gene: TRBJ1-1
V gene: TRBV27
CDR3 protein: ASSPLGGSEAF

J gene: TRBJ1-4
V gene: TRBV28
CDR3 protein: ASSSLNEKLF

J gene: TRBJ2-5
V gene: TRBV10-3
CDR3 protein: AISEDSGGAETQY

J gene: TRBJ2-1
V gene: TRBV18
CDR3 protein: ASSPRTSGTNEQF

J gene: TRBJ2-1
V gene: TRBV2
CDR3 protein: ASSGVLTGSREQF

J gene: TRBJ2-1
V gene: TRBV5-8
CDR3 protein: ASSRLGLRDRQF

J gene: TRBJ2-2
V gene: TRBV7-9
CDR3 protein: ASSRYTGELF

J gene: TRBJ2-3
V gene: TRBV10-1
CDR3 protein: ASSDRTGVSDTQY

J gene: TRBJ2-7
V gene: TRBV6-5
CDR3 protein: AVRLAGSHEQY

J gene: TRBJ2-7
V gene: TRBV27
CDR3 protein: ASSFRSSYEQY

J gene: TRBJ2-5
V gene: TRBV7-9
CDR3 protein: ASSPGVARETQY

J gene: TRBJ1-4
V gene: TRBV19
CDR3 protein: ASSMTSGNEKLF

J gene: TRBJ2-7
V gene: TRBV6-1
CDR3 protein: ASSEALQGLAGTNEQY

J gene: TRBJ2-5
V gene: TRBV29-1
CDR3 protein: SATGFGETQY

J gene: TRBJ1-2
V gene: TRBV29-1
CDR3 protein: SVDRTGDGYT

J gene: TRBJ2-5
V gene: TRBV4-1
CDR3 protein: ASSRRPSGREETQY

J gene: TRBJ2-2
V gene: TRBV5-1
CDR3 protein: ASSFDGSTGELF

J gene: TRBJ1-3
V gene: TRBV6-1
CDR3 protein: ASRRDSGNTIY

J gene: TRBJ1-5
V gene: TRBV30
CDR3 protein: AWSQGELNQPQH

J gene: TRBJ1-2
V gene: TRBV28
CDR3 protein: ASSPWTDRHYGYT

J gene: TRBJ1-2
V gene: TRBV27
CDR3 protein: ASTKNYGSGYGYT